These T cell receptor beta chains were read from a single sample in a study of identical twins. TCRdb called the 5' RACE reads again in MiXCR, with one record for every CDR3 protein. The sample holds 1.5 million to 2 million distinct CDR3 sequences, about 31% seen once. Sequenced input: cord blood. These TCRs come from a newborn girl in good health. Both conserved end residues are part of each CDR3. The order of the fields is J gene, clone size, D gene, V gene, CDR3 protein, CDR3 DNA. The D gene is left open where the match is weak. Clone size is not always given. Where it is, it says once, few, many or a class for expanded clones.

J gene: TRBJ2-1
clone size: NA
D gene: NA
V gene: TRBV12-3/TRBV12-4
CDR3 protein: CASSWGDNEQFF
CDR3 DNA: TGTGCCAGCAGTTGGGGAGACAATGAGCAGTTCTTC

J gene: TRBJ2-3
clone size: NA
D gene: TRBD2
V gene: TRBV29-1
CDR3 protein: CSARRGTSGADTQYF
CDR3 DNA: TGCAGCGCCCGACGTGGGACTAGCGGGGCAGATACGCAGTATTTT

J gene: TRBJ2-1
clone size: NA
D gene: TRBD2
V gene: TRBV30
CDR3 protein: CALSGAYNEQFF
CDR3 DNA: TGTGCATTGAGCGGGGCCTACAATGAGCAGTTCTTC

J gene: TRBJ1-5
clone size: NA
D gene: NA
V gene: TRBV25-1
CDR3 protein: CASSEPRFGGGRDSNQPQHF
CDR3 DNA: TGTGCCAGCAGTGAACCCCGGTTCGGCGGGGGTCGCGATAGCAATCAGCCCCAGCATTTT

J gene: TRBJ2-7
clone size: many
D gene: NA
V gene: TRBV6-5
CDR3 protein: CASSYSSSYEQYF
CDR3 DNA: TGTGCCAGCAGTTACTCAAGCTCCTACGAGCAGTACTTC

J gene: TRBJ2-7
clone size: NA
D gene: NA
V gene: TRBV7-2
CDR3 protein: CASQLSYNEQYF
CDR3 DNA: TGTGCCAGCCAGCTCTCCTACAATGAGCAGTACTTC

J gene: TRBJ1-4
clone size: NA
D gene: NA
V gene: TRBV28
CDR3 protein: CASSPGPSENKLFF
CDR3 DNA: TGTGCCAGCAGCCCAGGACCCAGCGAGAACAAACTGTTTTTT

J gene: TRBJ2-1
clone size: few
D gene: NA
V gene: TRBV20-1
CDR3 protein: CSAGSASEQFF
CDR3 DNA: TGCAGTGCTGGAAGCGCAAGCGAGCAGTTCTTC

J gene: TRBJ1-1
clone size: NA
D gene: NA
V gene: TRBV24-1
CDR3 protein: CAASDCMNTEAFF
CDR3 DNA: TGTGCCGCCAGTGATTGTATGAACACTGAAGCTTTCTTT

J gene: TRBJ1-4
clone size: few
D gene: NA
V gene: TRBV3-1
CDR3 protein: CASSPPGLAGEKLFF
CDR3 DNA: TGTGCCAGCAGCCCCCCGGGACTAGCGGGTGAAAAACTGTTTTTT

J gene: TRBJ2-7
clone size: NA
D gene: NA
V gene: TRBV7-8
CDR3 protein: CASSQGFNYEQYF
CDR3 DNA: TGTGCCAGCAGCCAGGGGTTTAACTACGAGCAGTACTTC

J gene: TRBJ2-1
clone size: NA
D gene: NA
V gene: TRBV11-2
CDR3 protein: CASSSNTRVANEQFF
CDR3 DNA: TGTGCCAGCAGCTCCAATACTAGAGTCGCCAATGAGCAGTTCTTC

J gene: TRBJ1-1
clone size: NA
D gene: TRBD1
V gene: TRBV27
CDR3 protein: CASSLWTGVAEAFF
CDR3 DNA: TGTGCCAGCAGTTTATGGACAGGGGTAGCTGAAGCTTTCTTT

J gene: TRBJ2-5
clone size: NA
D gene: TRBD2
V gene: TRBV4-3
CDR3 protein: CASSLDPGLTETQYF
CDR3 DNA: TGCGCCAGCAGCTTGGATCCGGGACTAACGGAGACCCAGTACTTC

J gene: TRBJ2-3
clone size: NA
D gene: TRBD2
V gene: TRBV5-1
CDR3 protein: CASSLDLAGDTQYF
CDR3 DNA: TGCGCCAGCAGCTTGGACCTAGCGGGGGATACGCAGTATTTT

J gene: TRBJ2-3
clone size: NA
D gene: TRBD2
V gene: TRBV5-6
CDR3 protein: CASSLGPRSSGGRDTQYF
CDR3 DNA: TGTGCCAGCAGCTTGGGACCCCGATCTAGCGGGGGAAGAGATACGCAGTATTTT

J gene: TRBJ2-1
clone size: few
D gene: NA
V gene: TRBV20-1
CDR3 protein: CSANPGQLYNEQFF
CDR3 DNA: TGCAGTGCTAATCCGGGACAACTCTACAATGAGCAGTTCTTC

J gene: TRBJ1-4
clone size: NA
D gene: TRBD1
V gene: TRBV30
CDR3 protein: CAWSRTGVWEKLFF
CDR3 DNA: TGTGCCTGGAGTAGGACAGGGGTGTGGGAAAAACTGTTTTTT

J gene: TRBJ2-7
clone size: few
D gene: TRBD2
V gene: TRBV20-1
CDR3 protein: CSAREVAGGRTYEQYF
CDR3 DNA: TGCAGTGCTAGAGAAGTAGCGGGGGGCCGTACCTACGAGCAGTACTTC

J gene: TRBJ2-7
clone size: many
D gene: TRBD1
V gene: TRBV20-1
CDR3 protein: CSATFDRGEQYF
CDR3 DNA: TGCAGTGCTACCTTCGACAGGGGCGAGCAGTACTTC

J gene: TRBJ2-3
clone size: once
D gene: TRBD2
V gene: TRBV6-5
CDR3 protein: CASSYSGSGGAEDTQYF
CDR3 DNA: TGTGCCAGCAGTTACTCGGGAAGCGGGGGGGCCGAAGATACGCAGTATTTT

J gene: TRBJ2-5
clone size: few
D gene: NA
V gene: TRBV10-3
CDR3 protein: CAISAQGTMQETQYF
CDR3 DNA: TGTGCCATCAGCGCACAGGGGACTATGCAAGAGACCCAGTACTTC

J gene: TRBJ2-7
clone size: many
D gene: NA
V gene: TRBV3-1
CDR3 protein: CASSQDLGGYEQYF
CDR3 DNA: TGCGCCAGCAGCCAAGATCTGGGTGGCTACGAGCAGTACTTC

J gene: TRBJ1-2
clone size: NA
D gene: NA
V gene: TRBV2
CDR3 protein: CASSDAGRYTF
CDR3 DNA: TGTGCCAGCAGTGACGCGGGACGCTACACCTTC

J gene: TRBJ2-3
clone size: NA
D gene: NA
V gene: TRBV6-5
CDR3 protein: CASSYSNGGPDTQYF
CDR3 DNA: TGTGCCAGCAGTTACTCGAATGGAGGGCCAGATACGCAGTATTTT

J gene: TRBJ2-1
clone size: few
D gene: TRBD2
V gene: TRBV12-5
CDR3 protein: CASGLTSGRADEQFF
CDR3 DNA: TGTGCTAGTGGTTTGACTAGCGGGAGGGCCGATGAGCAGTTCTTC

J gene: TRBJ2-5
clone size: few
D gene: NA
V gene: TRBV20-1
CDR3 protein: CSARVGHIKETQYF
CDR3 DNA: TGCAGTGCTAGAGTCGGACACATCAAGGAGACCCAGTACTTC

J gene: TRBJ2-7
clone size: once
D gene: NA
V gene: TRBV25-1
CDR3 protein: CASSPNSPSEQYF
CDR3 DNA: TGTGCCAGCAGTCCAAATTCCCCCTCCGAGCAGTACTTC

J gene: TRBJ1-2
clone size: few
D gene: NA
V gene: TRBV12-3/TRBV12-4
CDR3 protein: CASSGRVDGYTF
CDR3 DNA: TGTGCCAGCAGTGGTAGGGTGGATGGCTACACCTTC

J gene: TRBJ2-7
clone size: NA
D gene: NA
V gene: TRBV4-1
CDR3 protein: CASSQRLSYEQYF
CDR3 DNA: TGCGCCAGCAGCCAAAGGTTGTCCTACGAGCAGTACTTC

J gene: TRBJ2-7
clone size: few
D gene: NA
V gene: TRBV20-1
CDR3 protein: CSARDGAYEQYF
CDR3 DNA: TGCAGTGCTAGAGATGGGGCCTACGAGCAGTACTTC

J gene: TRBJ1-2
clone size: NA
D gene: NA
V gene: TRBV11-2
CDR3 protein: CASSFGGLRARSYGYTF
CDR3 DNA: TGTGCCAGCAGCTTTGGGGGTCTCCGGGCCCGGAGCTATGGCTACACCTTC

J gene: TRBJ2-6
clone size: NA
D gene: TRBD1
V gene: TRBV11-2
CDR3 protein: CASSLTGVGSGANVLTF
CDR3 DNA: TGTGCCAGCAGCTTAACAGGGGTAGGCTCTGGGGCCAACGTCCTGACTTTC

J gene: TRBJ2-1
clone size: NA
D gene: NA
V gene: TRBV7-2
CDR3 protein: CASSLGGSRPNEQFF
CDR3 DNA: TGTGCCAGCAGCTTAGGGGGGTCCAGGCCCAATGAGCAGTTCTTC

J gene: TRBJ1-2
clone size: many
D gene: NA
V gene: TRBV7-9
CDR3 protein: CASSLENGYTF
CDR3 DNA: TGTGCCAGCAGCTTAGAAAACGGCTACACCTTC

J gene: TRBJ1-5
clone size: NA
D gene: NA
V gene: TRBV25-1
CDR3 protein: CASMGRGMEPQHF
CDR3 DNA: TGTGCCAGCATGGGCAGGGGAATGGAACCCCAGCATTTT

J gene: TRBJ1-1
clone size: many
D gene: TRBD1
V gene: TRBV7-9
CDR3 protein: CASSSSGTGNTEAFF
CDR3 DNA: TGTGCCAGCAGTTCATCCGGGACAGGGAACACTGAAGCTTTCTTT

J gene: TRBJ1-2
clone size: NA
D gene: NA
V gene: TRBV6-1
CDR3 protein: CASSATGGGRRYGYTF
CDR3 DNA: TGTGCCAGCAGTGCAACCGGTGGAGGGAGACGCTATGGCTACACCTTC

J gene: TRBJ1-4
clone size: NA
D gene: NA
V gene: TRBV12-3/TRBV12-4
CDR3 protein: CASSLGQAPGYEKLFF
CDR3 DNA: TGTGCCAGCAGTTTAGGGCAGGCCCCGGGGTATGAAAAACTGTTTTTT

J gene: TRBJ1-2
clone size: NA
D gene: NA
V gene: TRBV6-1
CDR3 protein: CASSRLGALPGGYTF
CDR3 DNA: TGTGCCAGCAGCCGTCTGGGGGCGCTCCCGGGTGGCTACACCTTC

J gene: TRBJ2-3
clone size: NA
D gene: NA
V gene: TRBV3-1
CDR3 protein: CASSRGFSTDTQYF
CDR3 DNA: TGTGCCAGCAGTCGGGGGTTTAGCACAGATACGCAGTATTTT

J gene: TRBJ2-3
clone size: NA
D gene: TRBD2
V gene: TRBV7-9
CDR3 protein: CASSSLFRPGGHTDTQYF
CDR3 DNA: TGTGCCAGCAGCTCCCTCTTTCGGCCGGGGGGGCATACAGATACGCAGTATTTT

J gene: TRBJ1-1
clone size: NA
D gene: NA
V gene: TRBV21-1
CDR3 protein: CASSKHQALNTEAFF
CDR3 DNA: TGTGCCAGCAGCAAACATCAGGCCTTGAACACTGAAGCTTTCTTT

J gene: TRBJ1-6
clone size: NA
D gene: TRBD1
V gene: TRBV7-2
CDR3 protein: CASSLISQGASPLHF
CDR3 DNA: TGTGCCAGCAGCTTAATCTCACAGGGGGCTTCACCCCTCCACTTT